These T cell receptor beta chains were read from a single sample in a study of regulatory T cells in long-lasting Graves disease. TCRdb recomputed calls from the multiplex PCR reads with MiXCR, one row per CDR3 protein. The sample comprises about 610,000 distinct CDR3 sequences, more than 15% of which are singletons, and 9.5% to 15% rests with the top ten. These records were also assigned to another study, of T cells in Graves' hyperthyroidism and ophthalmopathy.

Sequenced material: peripheral blood mononuclear cells (PBMCs), taken at new diagnosis, from a patient treated with antithyroid drugs. These receptors were obtained from a man aged 18 to 35 with Graves disease. Each CDR3 is given with its conserved first and last residue. Each record gives: D gene, clone size, CDR3 length, V gene, J gene, CDR3 DNA, CDR3 protein. A D gene is named only where the DNA matches it firmly. Size tells how often a clone was seen (once, few, many) or the class of an expanded clone, and some rows leave it out.

D: TRBD1; size: .; length: 13; V: TRBV29-1; J: TRBJ2-3; DNA: TGCAGCGCCTGGACAGGGGGCACAGATACGCAGTATTTT; CDR3: CSAWTGGTDTQYF
D: TRBD1; size: many; length: 16; V: TRBV12-3/TRBV12-4; J: TRBJ2-1; DNA: TGTGCCAGCAGCCGACAGGGCTCTAGTTACTACAATGAGCAGTTCTTC; CDR3: CASSRQGSSYYNEQFF
D: .; size: many; length: 14; V: TRBV7-3; J: TRBJ2-5; DNA: TGTGCCAGCAGCTTTTTAGGGGGGCGAGAGACCCAGTACTTC; CDR3: CASSFLGGRETQYF
D: .; size: few; length: 15; V: TRBV9; J: TRBJ1-2; DNA: TGTGCCAGCAGCGTAGCCCAGGGTACTAACTATGGCTACACCTTC; CDR3: CASSVAQGTNYGYTF
D: .; size: .; length: 12; V: TRBV7-9; J: TRBJ1-2; DNA: TGTGCCAGCAGCTTTGCGACGGATGGCTACACCTTC; CDR3: CASSFATDGYTF
D: .; size: many; length: 14; V: TRBV13; J: TRBJ1-1; DNA: TGTGCCAGCAGCTTAGGGCAGGACGTCACTGAAGCTTTCTTT; CDR3: CASSLGQDVTEAFF
D: .; size: many; length: 13; V: TRBV12-3/TRBV12-4; J: TRBJ1-5; DNA: TGTGCCAGCAGTCGAAATAGCAATCAGCCCCAGCATTTT; CDR3: CASSRNSNQPQHF
D: .; size: many; length: 13; V: TRBV29-1; J: TRBJ2-7; DNA: TGCAGCGTTGTACTCGGGGTCTCCTACGAGCAGTACTTC; CDR3: CSVVLGVSYEQYF
D: .; size: many; length: 14; V: TRBV7-9; J: TRBJ2-1; DNA: TGTGCCAGCAGTTTATCGGTGTCCTACAATGAGCAGTTCTTC; CDR3: CASSLSVSYNEQFF
D: .; size: .; length: 16; V: TRBV10-1; J: TRBJ2-1; DNA: TGCGCCAGCAGTGAGTCTACGGGGGCCTCCTACAATGAGCAGTTCTTC; CDR3: CASSESTGASYNEQFF
D: .; size: few; length: 14; V: TRBV29-1; J: TRBJ1-3; DNA: TGCAGCGCAAATACACTAGACTCTGGAAACACCATATATTTT; CDR3: CSANTLDSGNTIYF
D: TRBD2; size: many; length: 14; V: TRBV20-1; J: TRBJ2-1; DNA: TGCAGTGCTAGAACTAGCGGGAGTGGCAATGAGCAGTTCTTC; CDR3: CSARTSGSGNEQFF
D: TRBD1; size: many; length: 16; V: TRBV12-3/TRBV12-4; J: TRBJ1-2; DNA: TGTGCCAGCAGTTTAGGTCCGGACAGGCTCGTCTATGGCTACACCTTC; CDR3: CASSLGPDRLVYGYTF
D: .; size: .; length: 15; V: TRBV9; J: TRBJ2-5; DNA: TGTGCCAGCAGCCCAGAGGACGGGAGCGCGGAGACCCAGTACTTC; CDR3: CASSPEDGSAETQYF
D: TRBD1; size: .; length: 16; V: TRBV6-1; J: TRBJ2-2; DNA: TGTGCCAGCACTAAAACGGGACAGGAGAACACCGGGGAGCTGTTTTTT; CDR3: CASTKTGQENTGELFF
D: TRBD1; size: .; length: 16; V: TRBV10-2; J: TRBJ2-2; DNA: TGCGCCAGCACCGCAGACAGGGGTATTTACACCGGGGAGCTGTTTTTT; CDR3: CASTADRGIYTGELFF
D: .; size: many; length: 15; V: TRBV30; J: TRBJ2-3; DNA: TGTGCCTGGAGTGTATCCAGGGGATTCACAGATACGCAGTATTTT; CDR3: CAWSVSRGFTDTQYF
D: .; size: many; length: 16; V: TRBV7-3; J: TRBJ2-1; DNA: TGTGCCAGCAGCTTTGGCGGCGCTGGCTCCTACAATGAGCAGTTCTTC; CDR3: CASSFGGAGSYNEQFF
D: .; size: .; length: 13; V: TRBV20-1; J: TRBJ2-7; DNA: TGCAGTGCAGTCCGGGCTGGAGACTACGAGCAGTACTTC; CDR3: CSAVRAGDYEQYF
D: .; size: .; length: 16; V: TRBV6-1; J: TRBJ1-1; DNA: TGTGCCAGCAGTGAAGAGTGGCCGGGTGTGAACACTGAAGCTTTCTTT; CDR3: CASSEEWPGVNTEAFF
D: .; size: many; length: 14; V: TRBV4-2; J: TRBJ2-3; DNA: TGTGCCAGCAGCCAAGAAAGCCGCACAGATACGCAGTATTTT; CDR3: CASSQESRTDTQYF
D: .; size: few; length: 16; V: TRBV20-1; J: TRBJ2-2; DNA: TGCAGTGCTAGAGATCGAAGGAATACGAACACCGGGGAGCTGTTTTTT; CDR3: CSARDRRNTNTGELFF
D: TRBD1; size: few; length: 14; V: TRBV30; J: TRBJ1-4; DNA: TGTGCCTGGAGTGTCCAGGGGGCCGGTGAAAAACTGTTTTTT; CDR3: CAWSVQGAGEKLFF
D: .; size: .; length: 14; V: TRBV2; J: TRBJ2-7; DNA: TGTGCCAGCAGGGGGCGGGGCCCCTCCTACGAGCAGTACTTC; CDR3: CASRGRGPSYEQYF
D: .; size: .; length: 11; V: TRBV20-1; J: TRBJ2-5; DNA: TGCAGTGCTAGGCGGAGGGAGACCCAGTACTTC; CDR3: CSARRRETQYF
D: TRBD1; size: few; length: 15; V: TRBV29-1; J: TRBJ2-2; DNA: TGCAGCGTTGAGTTAGACAGGGGTACTGCCGGGGAGCTGTTTTTT; CDR3: CSVELDRGTAGELFF
D: TRBD2; size: many; length: 14; V: TRBV20-1; J: TRBJ2-1; DNA: TGCAGTGCTAGAGTTAGCGGGAGGGGAGGTGAGCAGTTCTTC; CDR3: CSARVSGRGGEQFF
D: .; size: many; length: 13; V: TRBV6-1; J: TRBJ1-1; DNA: TGTGCCAGCAGGGACGCCCCGAACACTGAAGCTTTCTTT; CDR3: CASRDAPNTEAFF
D: .; size: .; length: 15; V: TRBV5-1; J: TRBJ2-2; DNA: TGCGCCAGCAGTTTGGGGACTGTCTACACCGGGGAGCTGTTTTTT; CDR3: CASSLGTVYTGELFF
D: .; size: .; length: 14; V: TRBV10-3; J: TRBJ2-1; DNA: TGTGCCATCAGTGAGTATCCAGCGGACAATGAGCAGTTCTTC; CDR3: CAISEYPADNEQFF
D: TRBD2; size: .; length: 15; V: TRBV13; J: TRBJ2-7; DNA: TGTGCCAGCAGCTTATATAGCGGGGGCATCGATGAGCAGTACTTC; CDR3: CASSLYSGGIDEQYF
D: TRBD2; size: .; length: 16; V: TRBV7-6; J: TRBJ2-3; DNA: TGTGCCAGCTTTAGACTAGCGGGAGATGGTTCAGATACGCAGTATTTT; CDR3: CASFRLAGDGSDTQYF
D: TRBD2; size: many; length: 16; V: TRBV20-1; J: TRBJ2-1; DNA: TGCAGTTCCATTCCTACCGGGACTAGATTCCCCAATGAGCAGTTCTTC; CDR3: CSSIPTGTRFPNEQFF
D: TRBD2; size: many; length: 15; V: TRBV10-2; J: TRBJ2-2; DNA: TGCGCCAGCAGTGCCCTAGCGGCGAACACCGGGGAGCTGTTTTTT; CDR3: CASSALAANTGELFF
D: .; size: many; length: 11; V: TRBV2; J: TRBJ1-2; DNA: TGTGCCAGCATCGAGCGGGGGAGGGACGCCTTC; CDR3: CASIERGRDAF
D: .; size: .; length: 16; V: TRBV28; J: TRBJ2-2; DNA: TGTGCCAGCAATCCAGCAGGCCAGAGGAACACCGGGGAGCTGTTTTTT; CDR3: CASNPAGQRNTGELFF
D: .; size: few; length: 14; V: TRBV12-3/TRBV12-4; J: TRBJ2-3; DNA: TGTGCCATCCCGGAGGAATCCAGCACAGATACGCAGTATTTT; CDR3: CAIPEESSTDTQYF
D: .; size: few; length: 13; V: TRBV5-6; J: TRBJ1-1; DNA: TGTGCCAGTACCGGGACCGCCGTCACTGAAGCTTTCTTT; CDR3: CASTGTAVTEAFF
D: .; size: .; length: 13; V: TRBV30; J: TRBJ1-2; DNA: TGTGCCTGGAGGGGGCAGGGGTGGAATGGCTACACCTTC; CDR3: CAWRGQGWNGYTF
D: .; size: many; length: 16; V: TRBV7-3; J: TRBJ2-2; DNA: TGTGCCAGCAGCTCCCGAGGGCTAGTCGGCACCGGGGAGCTGTTTTTT; CDR3: CASSSRGLVGTGELFF
D: TRBD1; size: many; length: 12; V: TRBV20-1; J: TRBJ2-5; DNA: TGCAGTGCTACCGGGACAGGGGAGACCCAGTACTTC; CDR3: CSATGTGETQYF
D: .; size: few; length: 18; V: TRBV7-3; J: TRBJ1-5; DNA: TGTGCCAGCAGCTCAGGGCCAACTTGGACACGGAATGATCAGCCCCAGCATTTT; CDR3: CASSSGPTWTRNDQPQHF
D: .; size: many; length: 17; V: TRBV27; J: TRBJ2-6; DNA: TGTGCCAGCAGTCGGGAGTCAGGGTTTTCTGGGGCCAACGTCCTGACTTTC; CDR3: CASSRESGFSGANVLTF
D: .; size: many; length: 12; V: TRBV13; J: TRBJ2-7; DNA: TGTGCCAGCCGCGAGGGTACCTACGAGCAGTACTTC; CDR3: CASREGTYEQYF
D: .; size: many; length: 14; V: TRBV7-8; J: TRBJ2-7; DNA: TGTGCCAGCAGCTTAGTGGTAGGCGAGGCCGAGCAGTACTTC; CDR3: CASSLVVGEAEQYF
D: .; size: .; length: 17; V: TRBV20-1; J: TRBJ2-3; DNA: TGCAGTGCTAGAGATCGGGGCAGCCCCACTCTCACAGATACGCAGTATTTT; CDR3: CSARDRGSPTLTDTQYF
D: .; size: many; length: 14; V: TRBV2; J: TRBJ2-7; DNA: TGTGCCAGCATTCTTAGCGGCCTCCCCTACGAGCAGTACTTC; CDR3: CASILSGLPYEQYF
D: .; size: .; length: 14; V: TRBV20-1; J: TRBJ1-4; DNA: TGCAGTGCCCCTTTCTGGACCAGTAATGAAAAACTGTTTTTT; CDR3: CSAPFWTSNEKLFF
D: TRBD1; size: many; length: 15; V: TRBV7-9; J: TRBJ2-3; DNA: TGTGCCAGCAGCATAGGGACAGGGGGCACAGATACGCAGTATTTT; CDR3: CASSIGTGGTDTQYF
D: .; size: many; length: 15; V: TRBV20-1; J: TRBJ2-1; DNA: TGCAGTTCGCTAGGAAGATCTTTCTCCTACAATGAGCAGTTCTTC; CDR3: CSSLGRSFSYNEQFF
D: TRBD2; size: many; length: 17; V: TRBV5-1; J: TRBJ2-7; DNA: TGCGCCAGCAGCTTGGGACTAGCGGGAGGACTAACCTACGAGCAGTACTTC; CDR3: CASSLGLAGGLTYEQYF
D: .; size: .; length: 15; V: TRBV12-3/TRBV12-4; J: TRBJ1-2; DNA: TGTGCCAGCAGTTTGGGGTCACTGAGTAACTATGGCTACACCTTC; CDR3: CASSLGSLSNYGYTF
D: .; size: many; length: 11; V: TRBV20-1; J: TRBJ2-1; DNA: TGCAGTGCTGGACGTGACGTATGGCAGTTCTTC; CDR3: CSAGRDVWQFF
D: .; size: .; length: 16; V: TRBV7-9; J: TRBJ2-7; DNA: TGTGCCAGCAACCTTATATGGGCAGGGGACTCCTACGAGCAGTACTTC; CDR3: CASNLIWAGDSYEQYF
D: .; size: many; length: 14; V: TRBV5-1; J: TRBJ1-1; DNA: TGCGCCAGCAGCCTGGGGGGTAAGAACACTGAAGCTTTCTTT; CDR3: CASSLGGKNTEAFF